These 3 T cell receptor beta chains were sequenced from one sample in a study of blood T cell repertoires in COVID-19 (TCRdb year 2020). The method behind the library was the immunoSEQ multiplex PCR assay. TCRdb's version of the immuneACCESS table is confined to in-frame rearrangements and falls short of the full clone set. An unresolved V gene accounts for under half of the shortfall where checked; the remainder is of unknown origin. For this sample there are 200,000 to 300,000 clones; around 89% appear just once. 2% to 2.5% of the sample comes from the top ten. The sample consisted of PBMCs or T cells enriched from blood (not recorded which). These receptors were taken from a woman in her forties with acute COVID-19.

This clone was seen only a few times. This chain connects TRBV5-1 to TRBJ2-3, with D perhaps TRBD1 (5 bases). Germline CDR1 SGHRS, CDR2 YFSETQ. The ends were cut back, 0 bases at V and 2 bases at J, with 7 bases in the middle. This CDR3 contains 14 residues. CDR3 protein: CASSLAQVTDTQYF. The CDR3 DNA reads as TGCGCCAGCAGCTTGGCACAGGTCACAGATACGCAGTATTTT.

The genes are TRBV29-1 and TRBJ2-7, with D tentatively TRBD1 (6 bases). This CDR3 has 11 amino acids. The V end lost 4 bases, the J end lost 2 bases, and 6 bases lay between the germline ends. Germline-derived CDR1 and CDR2 are SQVTM and ANQGSEA. This chain's CDR3 is CSVGGPYEQYF. The CDR3 DNA is TGCAGCGTTGGGGGGCCCTACGAGCAGTACTTC.

The chain recombines TRBV9 with TRBJ1-6; D perhaps matches TRBD1 (6 bases). This CDR3 is 15 amino acids long. V was cut by 0 bases and J by 6 bases, with 10 bases left in between. The V gene's germline CDR1 is SGDLS and CDR2 YYNGEE. The CDR3 sequence: CASSVATGSNSPLHF. CDR3 nucleotides: TGTGCCAGCAGCGTAGCCACAGGGAGTAATTCACCCCTCCACTTT.